This T cell receptor (beta chain) was recorded in a study of blood T cell repertoires in COVID-19. Study overall: The origin of the acute and convalescent COVID-19 samples was the United States, Italy and Spain. From T cells, B-cell-depleted T cells, or PBMCs came the material, which was cDNA or gDNA.

Germline trimming cut 8 bases from V and 2 bases from J; bases unmatched to any gene: 6. Germline V gene lookup returns CDR1 SNHLY and CDR2 FYNNEI. The CDR3 loop spans 14 amino acids. In the original analysis: Researchers report that nucleated cell counts were estimated from reference gene primer amplification. The method was immunoSEQ multiplex PCR; TCRdb's version includes in-frame clones alone and lacks a portion of them. V and J calls and clone size are copied from that table; D and trimming were computed from the DNA. This sample yields roughly 200,000 clones, of which roughly 80% are seen a single time; 13% belongs to the top ten.

This rearrangement joins TRBV2 to TRBJ2-7, with 10 bases matching TRBD1. The sample comprised peripheral blood. The sequence came from a man between 50 and 59 years old who had recovered from COVID-19. The CDR3 loop reads CASRRQGATYEQYF. In DNA, the CDR3 is TGTGCCAGCCGCCGACAGGGGGCGACCTACGAGCAGTACTTC.